This T cell receptor (beta chain) was obtained from a study of T cell responses to AZD1222 COVID-19 vaccine. Comments on this clone: As yet, its antigen is unknown.

Regarding the study as a whole: Unmutated variant regions are reportedly the target of nearly half of TCRs that are spike-specific. There were mostly white British donors and more females than males, and clonal diversity was possibly underestimated. Repertoires were obtained solely post-peak T cell response.

Profiled with immunoSEQ multiplex PCR; TCRdb holds only in-frame clones, not every one. The repertoire includes some 140,000 clones, more than 75% of them detected once, and over 4% sits in the top ten. The CDR3 is made up of 14 amino acids. V lost 5 bases and J lost 10, with 15 bases in between. CDR1 and CDR2 (germline): SGHAT, FQNNGV. The V and J genes are TRBV11-2 and TRBJ1-6; D is perhaps TRBD1 (5 bases). The source material was peripheral blood, sampled on day 0 of AZD1222 vaccination. This clonotype was sampled from an adult in good health. The CDR3 spells CASSRARDPSPLHF. The CDR3 nucleotides read TGTGCCAGCAGCCGGGCCAGGGATCCCTCACCCCTCCACTTT.